This T cell receptor (beta chain) derives from a study of blood T cell repertoires in COVID-19. J was trimmed by 6 bases and V by 1 base; bases with no gene match: 4. The CDR3 has 14 amino acids. Per germline, CDR1 KGHSH and CDR2 LQKENI. The data were produced by immunoSEQ multiplex PCR, yet TCRdb's version contains in-frame clones alone and is incomplete. In the table there are 200,000 to 300,000 clones, around 90% of which are singletons. The sequence came from a human donor in a cohort sampled during active COVID-19. The chain combines TRBV18 with TRBJ2-7; 9 bases agree with TRBD1. Sequencing was performed on peripheral blood. Here the CDR3 DNA reads TGTGCCAGCTCACCACGGGACAGGGCTGGCGAGCAGTACTTC. Residues: CASSPRDRAGEQYF.